This is a list of T cell receptor beta chains from one sample in a study of Graves' ophthalmopathy and Graves' hyperthyroidism. A single record per CDR3 protein comes from TCRdb applying MiXCR to the multiplex PCR reads. Here the sample spans roughly 610,000 distinct CDR3 sequences, 22% being singletons. The source material was peripheral blood. All receptors derive from a woman in her late teens or twenties with stable Graves' hyperthyroidism. Some clones in this sample may be carry-over from other donors' samples. Both conserved end residues are part of each CDR3. The order of the fields is CDR3 DNA, CDR3 protein, V gene, clone size, D gene, J gene. A D gene is named only where the DNA matches it firmly. Size is stated for part of the rows, as once, few or many counts, or as a class when the clone is expanded.

CDR3nt: TGTGCCAGCATCTCCGGGACAGGGACTGAAGCTTTCTTT
CDR3aa: CASISGTGTEAFF
v_gene: TRBV6-1
abundance: many
d_gene: TRBD1
j_gene: TRBJ1-1

CDR3nt: TGTGCCAGCAGGGGGACCGGCGCATGGCCCCAGCATTTT
CDR3aa: CASRGTGAWPQHF
v_gene: TRBV12-3/TRBV12-4
abundance: many
d_gene: NA
j_gene: TRBJ1-5

CDR3nt: TGCGCCAGCAGCTTTAATGAGAACACTGAAGCTTTCTTT
CDR3aa: CASSFNENTEAFF
v_gene: TRBV5-1
abundance: many
d_gene: NA
j_gene: TRBJ1-1

CDR3nt: TGTGCCAGCAGTTCCGCACAGGGCGATCAGCCCCAGCATTTT
CDR3aa: CASSSAQGDQPQHF
v_gene: TRBV6-5
abundance: NA
d_gene: NA
j_gene: TRBJ1-5

CDR3nt: TGTGCCAGCAGTTTGGCTGGGTATGGCTACACCTTC
CDR3aa: CASSLAGYGYTF
v_gene: TRBV12-3/TRBV12-4
abundance: many
d_gene: NA
j_gene: TRBJ1-2

CDR3nt: TGTGCCAGCTCACGTGACCCAGGGGATGAGTCACCCCTCCACTTT
CDR3aa: CASSRDPGDESPLHF
v_gene: TRBV18
abundance: NA
d_gene: NA
j_gene: TRBJ1-6

CDR3nt: TGTGCCAGCAGTACCCGGGTTAAAACTGGAGAGACCCAGTACTTC
CDR3aa: CASSTRVKTGETQYF
v_gene: TRBV12-3/TRBV12-4
abundance: many
d_gene: NA
j_gene: TRBJ2-5

CDR3nt: TGTGCCAGCAGCTATTATCAGGGAGGGGGAAATTCACCCCTCCACTTT
CDR3aa: CASSYYQGGGNSPLHF
v_gene: TRBV6-5
abundance: many
d_gene: NA
j_gene: TRBJ1-6

CDR3nt: TGCAGTGCTAGAAACGGGACAGGGAGAAATTCACCCCTCCACTTT
CDR3aa: CSARNGTGRNSPLHF
v_gene: TRBV20-1
abundance: NA
d_gene: TRBD1
j_gene: TRBJ1-6

CDR3nt: TGTGCCAGCAGTTCGACTAGCGCTAGGGAGGCCAAAAACATTCAGTACTTC
CDR3aa: CASSSTSAREAKNIQYF
v_gene: TRBV13
abundance: NA
d_gene: TRBD2
j_gene: TRBJ2-4

CDR3nt: TGTGCCAGCAGTTTCTCGGGGCGCTACGAGCAGTACTTC
CDR3aa: CASSFSGRYEQYF
v_gene: TRBV27
abundance: few
d_gene: NA
j_gene: TRBJ2-7

CDR3nt: TGTGCCAGCAAAAAGCGAGTTAACACCGGGGAGCTGTTTTTT
CDR3aa: CASKKRVNTGELFF
v_gene: TRBV6-5
abundance: many
d_gene: NA
j_gene: TRBJ2-2

CDR3nt: TGTGCCAGCAGAGAGGGACGGATGAACACTGAAGCTTTCTTT
CDR3aa: CASREGRMNTEAFF
v_gene: TRBV12-3/TRBV12-4
abundance: many
d_gene: NA
j_gene: TRBJ1-1

CDR3nt: TGTGCCACCAGTGACGCTAGGACTGGGAACACTGAAGCTTTCTTT
CDR3aa: CATSDARTGNTEAFF
v_gene: TRBV24-1
abundance: many
d_gene: NA
j_gene: TRBJ1-1

CDR3nt: TGTGCCAGCAGTGAAGCGGGAGGGGTGAACACTGAAGCTTTCTTT
CDR3aa: CASSEAGGVNTEAFF
v_gene: TRBV6-1
abundance: many
d_gene: NA
j_gene: TRBJ1-1

CDR3nt: TGTGCCAGCACCCTCGACCCGGAGGTCACTGAAGCTTTCTTT
CDR3aa: CASTLDPEVTEAFF
v_gene: TRBV12-3/TRBV12-4
abundance: NA
d_gene: NA
j_gene: TRBJ1-1

CDR3nt: TGTGCCAGCAGCCGTGACTCTTACGAGCAGTACTTC
CDR3aa: CASSRDSYEQYF
v_gene: TRBV5-1
abundance: many
d_gene: NA
j_gene: TRBJ2-7

CDR3nt: TGTGCCAGCAGCCAAGGATCGCCGGGGTATGGCTACACCTTC
CDR3aa: CASSQGSPGYGYTF
v_gene: TRBV4-2
abundance: many
d_gene: NA
j_gene: TRBJ1-2

CDR3nt: TGCGCCAGCAGCCCAGACGGGACTGAAGCTTTCTTT
CDR3aa: CASSPDGTEAFF
v_gene: TRBV4-3
abundance: few
d_gene: NA
j_gene: TRBJ1-1

CDR3nt: TGTGCCAGCCAGTTCGTTTATGCTAACTATGGCTACACCTTC
CDR3aa: CASQFVYANYGYTF
v_gene: TRBV6-2/TRBV6-3
abundance: many
d_gene: NA
j_gene: TRBJ1-2

CDR3nt: TGCGCCAGCAGCCAAGTTTTTCTGAATCAGCCCCAGCATTTT
CDR3aa: CASSQVFLNQPQHF
v_gene: TRBV4-1
abundance: few
d_gene: NA
j_gene: TRBJ1-5

CDR3nt: TGTGCCAGCAGCTTAGAGTGGATCCTTATTCCTGGGGCCAACGTCCTGACTTTC
CDR3aa: CASSLEWILIPGANVLTF
v_gene: TRBV11-2
abundance: many
d_gene: NA
j_gene: TRBJ2-6